Below, 5 T cell receptor beta chains from the same sample are listed, as sequenced in a study of blood T cell repertoires in COVID-19. Libraries were prepared by immunoSEQ multiplex PCR; TCRdb keeps only in-frame clonotypes and omits some of them. This table has approximately 250,000 clones, 70% to 90% appearing once. The sample was peripheral blood. The receptors were gathered from a woman aged 55 to 70 with COVID-19, enrolled during active disease.

The V gene is TRBV15, the J gene TRBJ1-2; TRBD1 is a possible D gene (6 bases). The V and J ends lost 0 bases and 7 bases respectively, with 18 bases between them. The CDR3 is made up of 16 amino acids. Looked up from germline, CDR1 is LNHNV and CDR2 is YYDKDF (reference sequence). CDR3 loop: CATSRDVDGGGGGYTF. Written as DNA, the CDR3 is TGTGCCACCAGCAGAGATGTGGATGGGGGCGGCGGTGGCTACACCTTC.

V is TRBV6-5 and J is TRBJ2-1, with D unresolved. There are 14 residues in the CDR3. With 8 bases removed from V and 5 bases from J, the gap between germline ends came to 16 bases. From germline, CDR1 is MNHEY and CDR2 SVGAGI. The CDR3: CASRPGLWHNEQFF. The CDR3 DNA is TGTGCCAGCCGGCCGGGTCTTTGGCACAATGAGCAGTTCTTC.

V usage is TRBV29-1 and J usage is TRBJ1-2, with 10 bases fitting TRBD1. Trimming at V came to 1 base and at J to 3 bases, leaving 8 bases not matched to a gene. CDR3 size: 16 residues. Germline loops: CDR1 SQVTM, CDR2 ANQGSEA. The CDR3 DNA is TGCAGCGTTGAAGGAAACCTAGACAGGGGGCACTATGGCTACACCTTC. Its translation is CSVEGNLDRGHYGYTF. The variable domain in full, completed from reference TRBV29-1 and TRBJ1-2, reads SAVISQKPSRDICQRGTSLTIQCQVDSQVTMMFWYRQQPGQSLTLIATANQGSEATYESGFVIDKFPISRPNLTFSTLTVSNMSPEDSSIYLCSVEGNLDRGHYGYTFGSGTRLTVV.

This chain joins TRBV6-5 and TRBJ1-6; perhaps TRBD1 as D (5 bases). V was trimmed by 10 bases and J by 6 bases, leaving 13 bases between them. Germline loops: CDR1 MNHEY, CDR2 SVGAGI. The CDR3 sequence is 13 residues long. The CDR3 DNA is TGTGCCACCGCGGGGGGTAGTAATTCACCCCTCCACTTT. Protein sequence: CATAGGSNSPLHF.

The chain carries TRBV28 and TRBJ1-3; 8 bases are shared with TRBD1. The V and J ends lost 4 bases and 0 bases, in that order; junction bases with no gene match: 5. The CDR3 is 16 residues long. The germline gives CDR1 MDHEN, CDR2 SYDVKM. The CDR3 nucleotides read TGTGCCAGCAGTTCCAGGGGGCGGAGCTCTGGAAACACCATATATTTT. Translating it yields CASSSRGRSSGNTIYF. The full variable domain, rest sourced from reference TRBV28 and TRBJ1-3, is DVKVTQSSRYLVKRTGEKVFLECVQDMDHENMFWYRQDPGLGLRLIYFSYDVKMKEKGDIPEGYSVSREKKERFSLILESASTNQTSMYLCASSSRGRSSGNTIYFGEGSWLTVV.